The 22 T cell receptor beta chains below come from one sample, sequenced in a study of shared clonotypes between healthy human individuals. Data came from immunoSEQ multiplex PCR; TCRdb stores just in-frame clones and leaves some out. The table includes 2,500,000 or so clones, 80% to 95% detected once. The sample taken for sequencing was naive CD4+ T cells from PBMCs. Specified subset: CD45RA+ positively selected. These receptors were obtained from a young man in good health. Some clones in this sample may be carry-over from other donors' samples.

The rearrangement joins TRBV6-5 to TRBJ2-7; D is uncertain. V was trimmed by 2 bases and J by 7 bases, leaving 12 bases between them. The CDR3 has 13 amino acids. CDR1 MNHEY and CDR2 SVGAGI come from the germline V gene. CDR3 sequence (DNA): TGTGCCAGCAGTTACGGAGCAGGCGGTGAGCAGTACTTC. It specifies CASSYGAGGEQYF.

The CDR3 loop is CASSFRTGGETQYF. In DNA form, the CDR3 reads TGTGCCAGCAGTTTCAGAACGGGAGGAGAGACCCAGTACTTC. The rearrangement links TRBV28 to TRBJ2-5; 7 positions match TRBD2. The CDR3 is made up of 14 amino acids. Germline lookup yields CDR1 MDHEN and CDR2 SYDVKM. The V and J ends lost 3 bases and 4 bases, in that order; junction bases with no gene match: 5.

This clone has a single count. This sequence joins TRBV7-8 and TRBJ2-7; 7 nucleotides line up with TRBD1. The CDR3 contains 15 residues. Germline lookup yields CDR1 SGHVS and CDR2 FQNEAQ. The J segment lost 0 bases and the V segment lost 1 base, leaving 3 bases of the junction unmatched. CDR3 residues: CASSLGPGGSYEQYF. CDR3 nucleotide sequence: TGTGCCAGCAGCTTAGGTCCAGGGGGCTCCTACGAGCAGTACTTC.

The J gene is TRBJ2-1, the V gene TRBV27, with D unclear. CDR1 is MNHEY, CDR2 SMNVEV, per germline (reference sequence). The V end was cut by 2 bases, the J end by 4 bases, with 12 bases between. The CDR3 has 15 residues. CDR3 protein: CASSLKGLTYNEQFF. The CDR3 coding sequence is TGTGCCAGCAGTTTAAAAGGTCTTACTTACAATGAGCAGTTCTTC.

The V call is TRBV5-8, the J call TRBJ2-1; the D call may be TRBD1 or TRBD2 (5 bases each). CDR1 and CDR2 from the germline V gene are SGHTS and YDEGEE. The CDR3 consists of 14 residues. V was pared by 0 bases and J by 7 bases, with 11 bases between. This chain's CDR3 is CASSLAAWGNEQFF. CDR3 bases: TGTGCCAGCAGCTTGGCGGCTTGGGGGAATGAGCAGTTCTTC.

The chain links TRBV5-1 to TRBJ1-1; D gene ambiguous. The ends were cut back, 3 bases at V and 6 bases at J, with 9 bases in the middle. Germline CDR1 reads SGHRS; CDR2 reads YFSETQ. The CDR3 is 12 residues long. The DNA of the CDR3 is TGCGCCAGCAGCTCTGCCGGGCCTGAAGCTTTCTTT. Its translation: CASSSAGPEAFF.

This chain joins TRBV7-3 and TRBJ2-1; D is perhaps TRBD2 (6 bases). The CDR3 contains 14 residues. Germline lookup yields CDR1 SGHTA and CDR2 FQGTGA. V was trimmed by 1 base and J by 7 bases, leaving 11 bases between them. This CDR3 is CASSLKGRGNEQFF. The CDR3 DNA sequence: TGTGCCAGCAGCTTAAAAGGGCGGGGAAATGAGCAGTTCTTC. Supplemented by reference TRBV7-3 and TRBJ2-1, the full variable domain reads GAGVSQTPSNKVTEKGKYVELRCDPISGHTALYWYRQSLGQGPEFLIYFQGTGAADDSGLPNDRFFAVRPEGSVSTLKIQRTERGDSAVYLCASSLKGRGNEQFFGPGTRLTVL.

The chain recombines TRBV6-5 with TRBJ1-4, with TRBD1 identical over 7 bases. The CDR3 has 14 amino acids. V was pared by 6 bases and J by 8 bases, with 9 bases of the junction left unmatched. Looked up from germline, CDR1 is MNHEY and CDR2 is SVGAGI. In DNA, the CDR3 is TGTGCCAGCAGCAGGGGGTCGTCGGTAGAAAAACTGTTTTTT. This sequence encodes CASSRGSSVEKLFF.

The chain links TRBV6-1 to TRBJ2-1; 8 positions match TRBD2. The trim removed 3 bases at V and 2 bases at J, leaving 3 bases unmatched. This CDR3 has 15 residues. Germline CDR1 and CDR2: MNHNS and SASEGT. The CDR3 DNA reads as TGTGCCAGCAGTGATGAGCGGGAGCCCTACAATGAGCAGTTCTTC. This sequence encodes CASSDEREPYNEQFF.

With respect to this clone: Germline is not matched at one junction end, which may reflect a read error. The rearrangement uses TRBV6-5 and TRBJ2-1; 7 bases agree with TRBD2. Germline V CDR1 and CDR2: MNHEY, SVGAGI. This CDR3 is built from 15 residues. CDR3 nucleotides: TGTGCCAGCAGAACGGGGGGTATCTCCCACAATGAGCAGTTCTTC. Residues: CASRTGGISHNEQFF.

The CDR3 DNA reads TGCGCCAGCAGCCCCGGCCCTGTGTTCCAGGGAAGTGGCTACACCTTC. This gives the protein CASSPGPVFQGSGYTF. This rearrangement joins TRBV4-3 to TRBJ1-2; D perhaps matches TRBD1 (5 bases). Germline lookup yields CDR1 LGHNA and CDR2 YSLEER. This CDR3 is 16 amino acids long. Trimming pared 4 bases from V and 7 bases from J, leaving 22 bases between.

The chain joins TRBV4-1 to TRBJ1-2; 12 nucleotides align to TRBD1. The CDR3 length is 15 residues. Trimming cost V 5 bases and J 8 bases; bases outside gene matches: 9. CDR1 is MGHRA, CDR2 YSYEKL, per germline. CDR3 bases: TGCGCCAGCAGCAACCCGGGACAGGGGGCTAAGGGCTACACCTTC. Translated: CASSNPGQGAKGYTF.

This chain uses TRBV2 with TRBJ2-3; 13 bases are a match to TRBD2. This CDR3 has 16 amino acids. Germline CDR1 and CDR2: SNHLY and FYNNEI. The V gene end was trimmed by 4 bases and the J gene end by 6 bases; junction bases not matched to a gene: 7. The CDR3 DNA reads TGTGCCAGCAGTGGGACTAGCGGGAGTAGTAGGGATACGCAGTATTTT. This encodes CASSGTSGSSRDTQYF.

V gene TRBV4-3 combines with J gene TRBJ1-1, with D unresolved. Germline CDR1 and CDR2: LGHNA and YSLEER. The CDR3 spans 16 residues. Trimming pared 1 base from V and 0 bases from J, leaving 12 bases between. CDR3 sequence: CASSQGGKGMNTEAFF. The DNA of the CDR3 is TGCGCCAGCAGCCAAGGAGGGAAGGGAATGAACACTGAAGCTTTCTTT.

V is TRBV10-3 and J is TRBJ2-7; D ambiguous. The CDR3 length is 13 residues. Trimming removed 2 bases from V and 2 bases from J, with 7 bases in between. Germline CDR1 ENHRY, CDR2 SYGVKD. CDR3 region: CAISERGTYEQYF. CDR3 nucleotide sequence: TGTGCCATCAGTGAGAGAGGTACCTACGAGCAGTACTTC.

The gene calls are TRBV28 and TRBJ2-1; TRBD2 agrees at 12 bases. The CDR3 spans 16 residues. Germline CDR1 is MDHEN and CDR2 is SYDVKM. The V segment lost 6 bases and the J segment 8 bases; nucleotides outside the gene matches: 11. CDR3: CASSPLAGGPSHEQFF. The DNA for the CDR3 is TGTGCCAGCAGCCCTCTAGCGGGAGGGCCCTCTCATGAGCAGTTCTTC.

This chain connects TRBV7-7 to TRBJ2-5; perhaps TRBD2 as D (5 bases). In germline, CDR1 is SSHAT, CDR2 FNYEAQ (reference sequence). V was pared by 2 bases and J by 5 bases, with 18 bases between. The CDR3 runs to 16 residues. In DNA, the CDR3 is TGTGCCAGCAGCTTATTTCTCGGGAACACGCAGGAGACCCAGTACTTC. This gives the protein CASSLFLGNTQETQYF.

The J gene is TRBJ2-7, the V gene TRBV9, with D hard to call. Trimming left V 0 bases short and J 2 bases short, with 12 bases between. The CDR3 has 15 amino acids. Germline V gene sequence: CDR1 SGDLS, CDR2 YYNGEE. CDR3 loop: CASSVEVGLPYEQYF. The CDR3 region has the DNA TGTGCCAGCAGCGTAGAGGTGGGTCTCCCCTACGAGCAGTACTTC.

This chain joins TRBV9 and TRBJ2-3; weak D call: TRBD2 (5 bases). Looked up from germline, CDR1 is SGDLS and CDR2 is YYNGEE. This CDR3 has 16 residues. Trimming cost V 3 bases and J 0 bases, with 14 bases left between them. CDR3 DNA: TGTGCCAGCAGCGCCCTAAGGACTGACAGCACAGATACGCAGTATTTT. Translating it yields CASSALRTDSTDTQYF.

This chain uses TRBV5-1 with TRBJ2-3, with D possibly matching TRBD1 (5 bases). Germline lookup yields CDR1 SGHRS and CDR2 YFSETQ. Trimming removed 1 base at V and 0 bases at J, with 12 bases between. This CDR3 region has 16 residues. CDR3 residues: CASSLPQGPSTDTQYF. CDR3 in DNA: TGCGCCAGCAGCTTGCCCCAGGGCCCTAGCACAGATACGCAGTATTTT.

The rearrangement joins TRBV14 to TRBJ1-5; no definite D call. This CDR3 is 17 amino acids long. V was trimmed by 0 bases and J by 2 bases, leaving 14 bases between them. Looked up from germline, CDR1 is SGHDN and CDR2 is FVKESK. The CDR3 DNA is TGTGCCAGCAGCCAAGATCACGGGGAACTTGGCAATCAGCCCCAGCATTTT. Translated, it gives CASSQDHGELGNQPQHF.

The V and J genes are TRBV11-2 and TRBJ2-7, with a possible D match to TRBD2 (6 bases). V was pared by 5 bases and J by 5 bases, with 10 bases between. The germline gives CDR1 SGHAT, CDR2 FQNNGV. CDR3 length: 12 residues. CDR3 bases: TGTGCCAGCAGCCTCAGGAGGGACGAGCAGTACTTC. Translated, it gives CASSLRRDEQYF. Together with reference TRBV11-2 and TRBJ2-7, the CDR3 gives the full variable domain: EAGVAQSPRYKIIEKRQSVAFWCNPISGHATLYWYQQILGQGPKLLIQFQNNGVVDDSQLPKDRFSAERLKGVDSTLKIQPAKLEDSAVYLCASSLRRDEQYFGPGTRLTVT.